This TCR beta chain was found in a study of shared clonotypes between healthy human individuals. About the research overall: There were three CD4 naive, three CD4 memory, two CD8 naive and one CD8 memory plates per donor.

This clone has more than one count but fewer than ten. Per the germline V gene, CDR1 is SQVTM and CDR2 is ANQGSEA. This CDR3 is 14 amino acids long. J gave up 10 bases and V 6 bases, and 14 bases lay outside the gene matches. Each PCR replicate from the sorted subsets contained around 200 ng DNA, which is about 30,000 T cell genomes. The method was immunoSEQ multiplex PCR; TCRdb's version includes in-frame clones alone and lacks a portion of them. This table holds millions of clones, approximately 95% found once. This receptor was taken from a man aged 18 to 29 in good health. Some clones in this sample may be carry-over from other donors' samples. The V gene is TRBV29-1, the J gene TRBJ1-5, with 8 bases that match TRBD1. Sequenced input: naive CD4+ T cells from PBMCs. Subset given: CD45RA+ positively selected. CDR3 nucleotide sequence: TGCAGCGTGGGGACAGGCCTCCTACGTGAACCCCAGCATTTT. Its protein is CSVGTGLLREPQHF.